The 10 T cell receptor beta chains below were found in one sample sequenced in a study of metastatic and nonmetastatic thyroid tumors (dated by TCRdb to the early 2020s). The library was produced with PCR. The run used an Illumina HiSeq 4000. TCRdb reprocessed the public reads (quality trimming at Q25 with fastp, clone calling with MiXCR) and kept in-frame beta chains. This sample has fewer than 8,500 clones in its table, and roughly 18% of those were observed once. Of the sample, roughly 26% is held by the ten largest clones. No treatment had been received by any patient before thyroid surgery. The specimen sequenced was adjacent normal tissue. The receptors stem from a male donor with papillary thyroid cancer or a benign thyroid nodule (not recorded which). Some clones in this sample may be carry-over from other donors' samples.

The V call is TRBV6-4, the J call TRBJ1-5; no firm D call. This CDR3 is built from 14 residues. The V end was cut by 3 bases, the J end by 0 bases, with 6 bases between. Germline CDR1 reads MRHNA; CDR2 reads SNTAGT. As DNA, the CDR3 is TGTGCCAGCAGTGAGTTTTTTAGCAATCAGCCCCAGCATTTT. This translates into CASSEFFSNQPQHF.

This clone was observed a handful of times. V and J are TRBV28 and TRBJ1-4; D is perhaps TRBD1 (6 bases). Trimming stripped 2 bases from V and 7 bases from J, with 17 bases between. Per the germline V gene, CDR1 is MDHEN and CDR2 is SYDVKM. The CDR3 loop spans 16 amino acids. CDR3 DNA sequence: TGTGCCAGCAGTTTAGCTACAGGGATCCCATCTGAAAAACTGTTTTTT. Protein product: CASSLATGIPSEKLFF.

This clone was picked up many times. The genes are TRBV6-4 and TRBJ1-5; TRBD1 agrees at 9 bases. There are 18 residues in the CDR3. Unmatched junction bases numbered 8, after V lost 2 bases and J lost 0 bases. The germline CDR1 and CDR2 sequences are MRHNA and SNTAGT. For the CDR3, the DNA is TGTGCCAGCAGTGACCCTGGGACAGGGTGCTCTAGCAATCAGCCCCAGCATTTT. Amino acids: CASSDPGTGCSSNQPQHF.

This chain connects TRBV2 to TRBJ1-1; the D is unclear. The V gene lost 5 bases and the J gene lost 0 bases, with 10 bases spanning the gap. The germline V gene encodes CDR1 SNHLY and CDR2 FYNNEI. CDR3 length equals 14 residues. CDR3 coding DNA: TGTGCCAGCAGTATTACGACCCTGAACACTGAAGCTTTCTTT. It codes for CASSITTLNTEAFF.

This clone has more than one count but fewer than ten. The rearrangement joins TRBV19 to TRBJ1-2, with TRBD1 as a possible D gene (6 bases). Trimming removed 3 bases at V and 2 bases at J, with 13 bases between. Germline V gene sequence: CDR1 LNHDA, CDR2 SQIVND (reference sequence). This CDR3 region has 15 residues. CDR3 amino acids: CASSMSFDRNYGYTF. In DNA form, the CDR3 reads TGTGCCAGTAGTATGAGTTTCGACAGGAACTATGGCTACACCTTC.

This clone was seen ten or more times. The V and J genes are TRBV7-2 and TRBJ1-2, with 8 bases lining up with TRBD1. The trim removed 1 base at V and 5 bases at J, leaving 6 bases unmatched. From germline, CDR1 is SGHTA and CDR2 FQGNSA. The CDR3 extends over 15 amino acids. In DNA, the CDR3 is TGTGCCAGCAGCTTAGGGGGGACAGGTGAATATGGCTACACCTTC. Protein product: CASSLGGTGEYGYTF.

This clone was found many times. J is TRBJ1-4 and V is TRBV6-1; 7 bases are a match to TRBD1. Germline assignment: CDR1 MNHNS and CDR2 SASEGT. The CDR3 consists of 15 residues. V lost 3 bases and J lost 3; bases outside the gene matches: 4. The CDR3 here is CASSDYRGANEKLFF. In nucleotides, the CDR3 is TGTGCCAGCAGTGATTACAGGGGTGCTAATGAAAAACTGTTTTTT.

The V call is TRBV2, the J call TRBJ2-5, with 7 nucleotides matching TRBD2. Germline V CDR1 and CDR2: SNHLY, FYNNEI. The length of the CDR3 is 14 residues. V shed 5 bases, J shed 2 bases, and the junction held 5 bases outside the gene matches. The CDR3 DNA sequence: TGTGCCAGCAGTCGAGCGGGGCCTCAAGAGACCCAGTACTTC. This translates into CASSRAGPQETQYF.

This clone was detected a few times. This sequence joins TRBV28 and TRBJ2-2; D not certain. This CDR3 spans 15 amino acids. Looked up from germline, CDR1 is MDHEN and CDR2 is SYDVKM. V was shortened by 7 bases and J by 0 bases, with 12 bases between the two germline ends. CDR3 protein: CASTSGDTNTGELFF. CDR3 DNA sequence: TGTGCCAGCACTTCAGGTGATACGAACACCGGGGAGCTGTTTTTT.

The sample holds a few counts of this clone. Other DNA sequences in this sample translate to the same CDR3. The genes are TRBV6-1 and TRBJ2-1; 7 bases line up with TRBD2. Germline V gives CDR1 MNHNS, CDR2 SASEGT. V trimming: 6 bases; J trimming: 6 bases; junction bases outside the gene matches: 5. The CDR3 contains 13 residues. The CDR3 DNA sequence: TGTGCCAGCAGCCCCGGGGAGGGCAATGAGCAGTTCTTC. Amino acid sequence: CASSPGEGNEQFF.